The sequence of this T cell receptor beta chain was determined in a study of OX40 agonist ivuxolimab in advanced cancers. Study-level background: Dose-escalation cases comprised hepatocellular carcinoma, melanoma, renal cell or head and neck cancer.

Whole-study findings and limits: CD8+ T cells were the subset that, on average, had more expanded clones than CD4+.

Deletions cut 2 bases from V and 5 bases from J, with 21 bases between. Germline CDR1 is MNHNS and CDR2 is SASEGT. CDR3 length: 18 residues. TCRdb keeps only in-frame clones here, not all; method: immunoSEQ multiplex PCR. The table has approximately 58,000 clones, 84% seen once. With regard to this clone: Antigen: not known.

The clonotype was recovered from an adult with an advanced solid tumor such as melanoma, head and neck, liver or kidney cancer. The sample here was CD4+ or CD8+ T cells sorted from blood, taken in a trial of the OX40 agonist ivuxolimab. This sequence joins TRBV6-1 and TRBJ1-4, with a possible D match to TRBD1 (5 bases). The DNA of the CDR3 is TGTGCCAGCAGTGAATTCGAGGGATTCGGGGACTTAAATGAAAAACTGTTTTTT. Its translation is CASSEFEGFGDLNEKLFF.